Listed here are 26 T cell receptor beta chains from one sample, sequenced in a study of cytomegalovirus exposure and HLA in healthy donors. It was with 60 Vbeta and 13 Jbeta primers that the PCR ran. Using immunoSEQ multiplex PCR, the repertoire was profiled, and TCRdb retains in-frame clones only, with some absent. The data show some 200,000 clones, over 80% seen once. Specimen: PBMCs. The receptor set was obtained from a man aged 50-60 years in good health and CMV-seronegative.

The chain has TRBV7-2 and TRBJ1-2; no definite D call. The CDR3 runs to 13 residues. CDR1 is SGHTA, CDR2 FQGNSA, per germline. The V gene lost 6 bases and the J gene lost 8 bases, with 16 bases spanning the gap. In DNA form, the CDR3 reads TGTGCCAGCAGTAAAACACGGGGTGGGGGCTACACCTTC. Its protein is CASSKTRGGGYTF.

The V call is TRBV2, the J call TRBJ2-3; the match to TRBD1 covers 7 bases. CDR1 SNHLY and CDR2 FYNNEI come from the germline V gene. V was pared by 6 bases and J by 3 bases, with 6 bases of the junction left unmatched. CDR3 length equals 14 residues. CDR3 amino acids: CASRPGQTTDTQYF. As DNA, the CDR3 is TGTGCCAGCAGGCCGGGACAGACGACAGATACGCAGTATTTT. The complete variable domain, with remaining parts taken from reference TRBV2 and TRBJ2-3, reads EPEVTQTPSHQVTQMGQEVILRCVPISNHLYFYWYRQILGQKVEFLVSFYNNEISEKSEIFDDQFSVERPDGSNFTLKIRSTKLEDSAMYFCASRPGQTTDTQYFGPGTRLTVL.

The chain is built from TRBV7-3 and TRBJ2-2, with unresolved D. V lost 6 bases, J lost 4 bases, and 12 bases lay in between. Germline values: CDR1 SGHTA, CDR2 FQGTGA. This CDR3 contains 14 residues. CDR3 amino acids: CASSKTISTGELFF. The CDR3 region has the DNA TGTGCCAGCAGTAAAACGATCAGCACCGGGGAGCTGTTTTTT.

This chain uses TRBV5-1 with TRBJ2-7; 16 bases fit TRBD2. This CDR3 is built from 15 residues. V shed 4 bases and J 6 bases; nucleotides not matched to a gene: 4. CDR1 and CDR2 from the germline V gene are SGHRS and YFSETQ. CDR3 coding DNA: TGCGCCAGCAGCCAGGGGACTAGCGGGGGGGTCGAGCAGTACTTC. It is translated as CASSQGTSGGVEQYF.

A remark on this clone: The junction and the germline gene differ at one end; a read error may be behind it. The genes are TRBV9 and TRBJ2-3; 9 bases fit TRBD2. From germline, CDR1 is SGDLS and CDR2 YYNGEE. The CDR3 is 16 amino acids. The CDR3 here is CVSSVGLARNTDTQYF. DNA of the CDR3: TGTGTCAGCAGCGTAGGACTAGCGAGGAACACAGATACGCAGTATTTT.

The chain links TRBV28 to TRBJ2-4; tentatively, D is TRBD2 (5 bases). CDR3 size: 16 residues. Trimming left V 2 bases short and J 4 bases short, with 15 bases between. The germline V gene encodes CDR1 MDHEN and CDR2 SYDVKM. CDR3 amino acids: CASSLGRAEIKNIQYF. CDR3 sequence (DNA): TGTGCCAGCAGTTTAGGGCGGGCCGAGATAAAAAACATTCAGTACTTC. Using reference TRBV28 and TRBJ2-4 for the parts outside the CDR3, the full variable domain is DVKVTQSSRYLVKRTGEKVFLECVQDMDHENMFWYRQDPGLGLRLIYFSYDVKMKEKGDIPEGYSVSREKKERFSLILESASTNQTSMYLCASSLGRAEIKNIQYFGAGTRLSVL.

This chain connects TRBV5-1 to TRBJ2-2; tentative D call: TRBD2 (5 bases). The V gene lost 7 bases and the J gene lost 6 bases, with 10 bases spanning the gap. The CDR3 contains 12 residues. Germline lookup yields CDR1 SGHRS and CDR2 YFSETQ. CDR3 in DNA: TGCGCCAGCGGGAGACTGGCCGGGGAGCTGTTTTTT. Translated, it gives CASGRLAGELFF.

The genes are TRBV7-3 and TRBJ2-2; D perhaps matches TRBD2 (5 bases). V lost 5 bases to trimming and J lost 2 bases, with 9 bases between them. Germline V CDR1 and CDR2: SGHTA, FQGTGA. The CDR3 sequence is 14 residues long. CDR3 amino acids: CASSLGLNTGELFF. Here the CDR3 DNA reads TGTGCCAGCAGCCTCGGACTCAACACCGGGGAGCTGTTTTTT.

The genes are TRBV9 and TRBJ2-1; no clear D. Trimming shortened V by 0 bases and J by 7 bases, and 20 bases separated the two germline ends. CDR3 size: 17 residues. Germline CDR1 is SGDLS and CDR2 is YYNGEE. The DNA of the CDR3 is TGTGCCAGCAGCGTAGAAGTAGCCCCTATTGTCTGGAATGAGCAGTTCTTC. Translating gives CASSVEVAPIVWNEQFF.

As regards this clone: Other DNA variants within this sample encode the same CDR3. This sequence joins TRBV18 and TRBJ2-5, with TRBD1 matching over 7 bases. The CDR3 is 16 amino acids. Trimming removed 2 bases from V and 2 bases from J; junction bases left unmatched: 8. Germline CDR1 and CDR2: KGHSH and LQKENI. The CDR3, as DNA: TGTGCCAGCTCACCAGGTTGGAGACAGGGTCAAGAGACCCAGTACTTC. It yields the protein CASSPGWRQGQETQYF.

This chain connects TRBV18 to TRBJ1-3; D call uncertain. Deletions cut 3 bases from V and 0 bases from J, with 12 bases between. The CDR3 covers 16 residues. CDR1 and CDR2 (germline): KGHSH, LQKENI. This CDR3 reads CASSPYDTSSGNTIYF. CDR3 DNA: TGTGCCAGCTCACCCTACGACACTAGCTCTGGAAACACCATATATTTT.

This clone was seen a handful of times. The rearrangement joins TRBV7-2 to TRBJ2-1, with 14 bases aligning to TRBD2. The CDR3 covers 18 residues. The J segment lost 2 bases and the V segment lost 4 bases, leaving 7 bases of the junction unmatched. Germline-derived CDR1 and CDR2 are SGHTA and FQGNSA. This CDR3 reads CASSSPGGLAGAYNEQFF. The DNA of the CDR3 is TGTGCCAGCAGCTCCCCGGGGGGACTAGCGGGGGCCTACAATGAGCAGTTCTTC.

The CDR3 is CASTSGDAYEQYF. CDR3 nucleotide sequence: TGTGCCAGCACCTCGGGGGACGCCTACGAGCAGTACTTC. V is TRBV6-1 and J is TRBJ2-7; D may be TRBD2 (6 bases). The CDR3 is 13 residues long. V lost 7 bases and J lost 2, with 12 bases in between. Germline assignment: CDR1 MNHNS and CDR2 SASEGT.

On this clone itself: The junction shows a germline mismatch at one end, possibly a read error. J is TRBJ1-6 and V is TRBV7-9; 9 positions agree with TRBD1. Germline V CDR1 and CDR2: SEHNR, FQNEAQ (reference sequence). The CDR3 covers 15 residues. The CDR3 DNA reads as TGTTCCAGCAGCTTAGCCGGACAGGGGATTTCACCCCTCCACTTT. Its protein is CSSSLAGQGISPLHF.

The rearrangement joins TRBV6-5 to TRBJ1-1; TRBD1 matches 8 bases. The CDR3 is made up of 13 amino acids. Trimming removed 5 bases from V and 3 bases from J; junction bases left unmatched: 2. Germline loops: CDR1 MNHEY, CDR2 SVGAGI. In DNA, the CDR3 is TGTGCCAGCAGTGCGGACAGGGACACTGAAGCTTTCTTT. Its translation: CASSADRDTEAFF.

The V gene is TRBV9, the J gene TRBJ2-3; possible D gene TRBD2, 6 bases. The CDR3 has 16 amino acids. Germline CDR1 reads SGDLS; CDR2 reads YYNGEE. V was cut by 2 bases and J by 3 bases, with 16 bases left in between. CDR3 protein: CASSVPLGSGTDTQYF. The CDR3 DNA is TGTGCCAGCAGCGTTCCTTTAGGTAGCGGAACAGATACGCAGTATTTT.

The chain joins TRBV28 to TRBJ2-2; the D gene is possibly TRBD1 (6 bases). With 6 bases removed from V and 3 bases from J, the gap between germline ends came to 14 bases. The CDR3 runs 15 residues. Germline V lookup: CDR1 MDHEN, CDR2 SYDVKM. CDR3 protein: CASRPRDTYTGELFF. The CDR3 region has the DNA TGTGCCAGCAGGCCTAGGGACACCTACACCGGGGAGCTGTTTTTT.

The gene calls are TRBV6-6 and TRBJ2-7, with TRBD1 identical over 7 bases. Germline V gives CDR1 MNHNY, CDR2 SVGAGI (reference sequence). There are 14 residues in the CDR3. The trim removed 10 bases at V and 0 bases at J, leaving 9 bases unmatched. The CDR3 loop reads CAIRQTGISYEQYF. In nucleotides, the CDR3 is TGTGCCATCCGTCAGACAGGGATCTCCTACGAGCAGTACTTC.

The chain is built from TRBV5-1 and TRBJ1-1; TRBD1 aligns across 7 bases. The J segment lost 5 bases and the V segment lost 6 bases, leaving 13 bases of the junction unmatched. Germline values: CDR1 SGHRS, CDR2 YFSETQ. The CDR3 is made up of 15 amino acids. CDR3 nucleotide sequence: TGCGCCAGCATACTCGCTCCGGGACAGTGGACTGAAGCTTTCTTT. Amino acid sequence: CASILAPGQWTEAFF.

This clone was seen once. The V and J genes are TRBV27 and TRBJ2-4, with TRBD1 matching 7 bases. This CDR3 spans 16 amino acids. Trimming cost V 4 bases and J 9 bases; bases outside gene matches: 15. Germline V gene data show CDR1 as MNHEY and CDR2 as SMNVEV (reference sequence). CDR3: CASSSVSRGSIGIQYF. The CDR3 DNA reads as TGTGCCAGCAGTTCCGTCTCCAGGGGGTCTATAGGCATTCAGTACTTC.

The chain links TRBV18 to TRBJ2-5, with TRBD2 matching over 15 bases. The J call could be wrong; TRBJ2-7 is a better fit for the DNA end. CDR1 is KGHSH and CDR2 is LQKENI in the germline V gene. The CDR3 is 17 amino acids. CDR3 sequence reads: CASSPGLAGGPRDEQYF. As DNA, the CDR3 is TGTGCCAGCTCACCCGGACTAGCGGGAGGGCCTCGGGACGAGCAGTACTTC.

The chain joins TRBV29-1 to TRBJ2-5, with TRBD2 identical over 10 bases. In germline, CDR1 is SQVTM, CDR2 ANQGSEA. CDR3 length equals 14 residues. Trimming removed 2 bases from V and 4 bases from J; junction bases left unmatched: 4. The CDR3 DNA follows: TGCAGCGTTGAATGGTCTAGCGGGGGAGAGACCCAGTACTTC. Protein: CSVEWSSGGETQYF.

In this sample, this clone turned up once. The chain has TRBV6-6 and TRBJ1-5; no reliable D call. CDR3 size: 16 residues. The germline CDR1 and CDR2 sequences are MNHNY and SVGAGI (reference sequence). V was clipped by 6 bases and J by 4 bases, with 19 bases between them. The CDR3 DNA reads as TGTGCCAGCAGACCCGAGGAGGTCGGGTCAAATCAGCCCCAGCATTTT. This sequence encodes CASRPEEVGSNQPQHF.

CDR3 amino acids: CASGAQGRDTQYF. CDR3 sequence (DNA): TGTGCCAGCGGAGCGCAGGGAAGGGATACGCAGTATTTT. This chain links TRBV6-1 with TRBJ2-3, with D possibly TRBD1 on 5 matching bases. CDR3 length: 13 amino acids. Trimming shortened V by 8 bases and J by 6 bases, and 15 bases separated the two germline ends. From germline, CDR1 is MNHNS and CDR2 SASEGT.

Note on this clone: Other DNA sequences in the sample encode the same CDR3. This sequence joins TRBV18 and TRBJ2-3; no definite D call. The CDR3 extends over 14 amino acids. CDR1 and CDR2 (germline): KGHSH, LQKENI. Trimming took 2 bases from V and 2 from J, leaving 8 bases between them. The CDR3 region has the DNA TGTGCCAGCTCACCAGGGCAGGCCACAGATACGCAGTATTTT. Translating it yields CASSPGQATDTQYF.

This clone came up once. The chain combines TRBV25-1 with TRBJ1-3; 7 positions match TRBD1. With 6 bases clipped from V and 5 bases from J, the junction kept 7 bases outside the gene matches. Germline V CDR1 and CDR2: MGHDK, SYGVNS. The CDR3 sequence is 14 residues long. CDR3 protein: CASSDRGQRNTIYF. Written as DNA, the CDR3 is TGTGCCAGCAGCGATAGGGGACAGAGAAACACCATATATTTT.